This TCR beta chain was documented in a study of blood T cell repertoires in COVID-19. Study-wide background: Sites across the United States, Italy and Spain contributed samples from acute and convalescent COVID-19. Sample material is recorded as cDNA or gDNA derived from T cells, B-cell-depleted T cells, or PBMCs.

In the original workflow: Nucleated cell counts were estimated from reference gene primer amplification. Assay used: immunoSEQ multiplex PCR; TCRdb lists only in-frame clones, some missing. The D gene and trimming were derived from the DNA, and the V and J assignments and clone size from that table. The table includes tens of thousands of clones, around nine tenths detected once. This CDR3 has 13 amino acids. V was trimmed by 4 bases and J by 7 bases, leaving 17 bases between them. Germline assignment: CDR1 SQVTM and CDR2 ANQGSEA. This TCR derives from a human donor in a cohort sampled during active COVID-19. The chain recombines TRBV29-1 with TRBJ2-7; TRBD1 is a possible D gene (5 bases). Sequenced sample: peripheral blood. The CDR3 DNA follows: TGCAGCGTTGGAGGAGACAGCGTACGTGAGCAGTACTTC. Its protein is CSVGGDSVREQYF.